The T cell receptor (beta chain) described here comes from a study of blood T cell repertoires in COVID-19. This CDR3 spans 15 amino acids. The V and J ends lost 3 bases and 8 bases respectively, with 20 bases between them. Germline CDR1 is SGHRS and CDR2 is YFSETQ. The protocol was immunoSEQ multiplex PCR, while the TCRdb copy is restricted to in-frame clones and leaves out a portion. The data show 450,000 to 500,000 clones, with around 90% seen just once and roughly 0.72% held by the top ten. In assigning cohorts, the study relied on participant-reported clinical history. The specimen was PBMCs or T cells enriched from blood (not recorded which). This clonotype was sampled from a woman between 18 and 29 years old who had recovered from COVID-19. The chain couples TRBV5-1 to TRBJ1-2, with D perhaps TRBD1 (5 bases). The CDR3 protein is CASSWRGSGGRGYTF. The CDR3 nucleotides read TGCGCCAGCAGCTGGAGGGGTTCGGGTGGAAGAGGCTACACCTTC.